Each of the 4 T cell receptor beta chains below was sequenced from the same sample in a study of T cell repertoires in cytomegalovirus infection. TCRdb re-called the reads through MiXCR, storing one row per CDR3 protein. The table has around 250,000 distinct CDR3 sequences, over 15% seen once. Sequenced input: CD8+ T cells from PBMCs. The receptors come from a human donor in good health (CMV status not recorded). Some clones in this sample may be carry-over from other donors' samples.

The chain employs TRBV3-1 and TRBJ2-7, with D uncertain. The CDR3 is 12 amino acids. CDR1 is LGHDT and CDR2 is YNNKEL in the germline V gene (reference sequence). V dropped 2 bases and J dropped 2 bases, with 4 bases sitting between them. The CDR3 spells CASSQQPYEQYF. CDR3 DNA: TGTGCCAGCAGCCAACAGCCCTACGAGCAGTACTTC.

This sequence joins TRBV7-9 and TRBJ1-1; no clear D gene. The germline V gene has CDR1 SEHNR and CDR2 FQNEAQ (reference sequence). V gave up 5 bases and J gave up 8 bases, with 21 bases separating them. CDR3 length equals 15 residues. The DNA for the CDR3 is TGTGCCAGCAGCCCCACCGAGGGAGTTAGTTCCGAAGCTTTCTTT. Translation gives CASSPTEGVSSEAFF.

This clonotype appeared many times. The chain couples TRBV12-3 or TRBV12-4 to TRBJ1-2; 7 nucleotides align to TRBD1. The J segment lost 6 bases and the V segment lost 6 bases, leaving 7 bases of the junction unmatched. CDR3 length equals 13 residues. The CDR3 bases are TGTGCCAGCAGGTCGACAGGGTGGGATGGCTACACCTTC. Its protein is CASRSTGWDGYTF.

V usage is TRBV4-2 and J usage is TRBJ2-2; TRBD1 is a possible D gene (6 bases). Trimming took 0 bases from V and 3 from J, leaving 8 bases between them. This CDR3 is 15 amino acids long. CDR1 and CDR2 from the germline V gene are LGHNA and YNFKEQ. Here the CDR3 DNA reads TGTGCCAGCAGCCAAGATCGGACAGACACCGGGGAGCTGTTTTTT. Its translation: CASSQDRTDTGELFF.